This TCR beta chain was captured in a study of blood T cell repertoires in COVID-19. Across the whole study: Samples representing acute and convalescent COVID-19 were sourced from the United States, Italy and Spain.

J lost 3 bases, V lost 1 base, and 2 bases had no gene match. Germline V gene lookup returns CDR1 KGHSH and CDR2 LQKENI. This CDR3 region has 14 residues. As handled by the study authors: Nucleated cell counts were estimated from reference gene primer amplification. Clones were sequenced by immunoSEQ multiplex PCR, and TCRdb holds only the in-frame ones, with some missing. Clonal size and the V and J genes are those of that table, whereas D and trimming came from the DNA. The sample yields about 190,000 clones, roughly 90% seen once. The sequencing sample was made of peripheral blood. This chain links TRBV18 with TRBJ1-1, with TRBD1 identical over 7 bases. The clonotype originates from a man in his fifties or sixties with acute or convalescent COVID-19. The CDR3 is CASSPQGADTEAFF. The DNA of the CDR3 is TGTGCCAGCTCACCACAGGGGGCGGACACTGAAGCTTTCTTT.